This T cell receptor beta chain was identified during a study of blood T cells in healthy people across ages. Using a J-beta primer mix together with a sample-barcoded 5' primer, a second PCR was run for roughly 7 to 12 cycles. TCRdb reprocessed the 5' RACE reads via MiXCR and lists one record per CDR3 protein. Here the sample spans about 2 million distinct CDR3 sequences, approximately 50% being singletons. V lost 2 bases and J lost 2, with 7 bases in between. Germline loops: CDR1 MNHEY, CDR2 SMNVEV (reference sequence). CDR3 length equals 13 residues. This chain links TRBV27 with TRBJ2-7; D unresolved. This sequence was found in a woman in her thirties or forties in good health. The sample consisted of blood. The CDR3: CASSLTVTYEQYF. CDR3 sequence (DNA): TGTGCCAGCAGTTTAACTGTGACCTACGAGCAGTACTTC.